This T cell receptor (beta chain) was identified during a study of blood T cells in healthy people across ages (dated by TCRdb to 2013 to 2016). About the full investigation: In model experiments, template switching captured about one uniquely barcoded TCR beta cDNA molecule for every two T cells. Using deep sequencing normalized with unique cDNA molecular identifiers, the study measured how TCR beta repertoire diversity changes with age. The donors were divided into four age groups: young (average around 16 years), middle-aged (almost 40), aged (62) and long-lived (about 79). Two additional independent replicas of 1 million unique cDNA reads from the same blood draw were analyzed for two donors (one aged 18 to 30 and one aged 80 or older).

The CDR3 holds 16 amino acids from the cysteine to the phenylalanine. Just the 48-base CDR3 DNA is kept, in frame starting at base 1. Taken from the germline V gene, the CDR1 and CDR2 loops are MDHEN and SYDVKM. V and J are trimmed by 5 bases and 11 bases, and the gene matches miss 14 bases of the junction. For this clonotype: Its specific antigen is unknown. The record has no base qualities; no much larger clone is one base away.

Library preparation used 5' RACE. TCRdb records Illumina HiSeq 2500 as the sequencer. A second PCR of about 6 to 11 cycles was performed with a sample-barcoded 5' primer and a J-beta primer mix. A unique molecular identifier was introduced onto each TCR beta cDNA molecule by a template-switch 5' adaptor carrying 12 random nucleotides. At least 2.5 million CDR3-containing paired-end reads were obtained from each sample. The Mint cDNA synthesis kit, primed by a TRBC-specific oligonucleotide, was used to synthesize first-strand cDNA from all RNA. After uracil-DNA glycosylase treatment, a first 18-cycle PCR used universal primers M1SS and BC2_uni_R on all cDNA. In the source study's methods: Each sample was normalized by randomly selecting 1 million high-quality reads, each carrying a distinct molecular identifier. Instead of being binned into consensus sequences, reads that shared molecular identifiers were thrown out. MiTCR, set to a Q25 quality threshold and the strictest error-elimination algorithm, was used for CDR3 identification, clonotype clustering and error correction. Lower-bound total TCR beta diversity was estimated with a nonparametric unseen species model using Euler transformation. Clones were called with MiXCR by TCRdb after fastp trimmed the public reads at Q25, and only in-frame beta chains were retained. Duplicate CDR3 protein sequences are folded into a single record with the most common DNA and genes. TCRdb assigned the V and J calls; the authors' analysis was not used. The sample table contains 600,000 to 900,000 distinct CDR3 sequences; only one count was recorded for around a quarter of them. The ten biggest clones cover 3% of the sample.

The approximately 41 donors, aged about 6 to 95 years, were systemically healthy Caucasian individuals from Russia. Each donor gave ten milliliters of peripheral blood, drawn into EDTA-treated Vacutainer tubes. Ficoll-Paque density-gradient centrifugation was used to isolate PBMCs, with at least 6.5 million per sample. Trizol reagent was used to extract total RNA from PBMCs, with at least 6 micrograms per sample. For every donor, flow cytometry on a PBMC aliquot measured the percentage of naive CD45RAhigh/CD27high T cells. General findings and caveats noted by the study authors: Compared with the aged group, more naive CD4+ T cells, fewer expanded clones and increased TCR diversity were shown by the long-lived group, suggesting age selection. Because profiling used bulk unsorted PBMCs, naive and antigen-experienced compartments could not be compared conclusively. The CMV infection status of donors was not known, potentially confounding age-related changes in expanded clonotypes. Observed TCR beta diversity per million T cells fell roughly linearly with age, and a significant reduction was already apparent by age around 40. There was a strong correlation between observed TCR beta diversity and the percentage of naive T cells measured by flow cytometry. Estimates of total diversity based on one million sequenced T cells were considered lower bounds and underestimates.

These data were likewise used in another study, on T cells of mothers and their children. The second source states: The donors were nine systemically healthy Caucasian individuals, made up of three mothers and their six children. cDNA synthesis used all of the extracted RNA, with around 1.5 ug of RNA in each 15 ul reaction. Sample barcodes and 2-4 random nucleotides were added via the M1S primer in the second PCR. Over 8.5 million TCR beta CDR3 reads came from each mother, compared with approximately 3.1 million reads from each child. Thymic selection shapes the output of TCR recombination in a similar way in related and unrelated pairs, and inherited differences have a minor effect. Normalized repertoire overlap in related mother-child pairs was always slightly higher than in unrelated mother-child pairs, but the difference was never significant. No persistent microchimeric T cell clones were detected, at a sensitivity of approximately 110 clones per million clonotypes. Deep NGS was used in the study to compare the TCR beta repertoires of mothers and children and to look for features that separate related mother-child pairs from unrelated individuals. On average, the children were 11 +/- 4 years old, while the mothers were approximately 41 +/- 4 years old. After adapters were ligated using NEBNext reagents, the libraries underwent 100+100 nt paired-end sequencing on an Illumina HiSeq 2000. Mother and child libraries were prepared a month apart and sequenced in separate runs to prevent cross-contamination. Each donor had between about 450,000 and 2,200,000 distinct TCR beta clonotypes identified. Naive TCR beta clonotypes were estimated from low-frequency clonotypes matched to each donor's FACS-determined naive share, without sorting.

The sequenced sample consisted of blood. The chain joins TRBV28 to TRBJ2-3, and TRBD2 aligns with 12 junction nucleotides. The clonotype was recovered from a boy aged 5-17 years in good health. The CDR3 has the sequence CASSRPLAGGPKGQYF. The nucleotide sequence reads TGTGCCAGCAGTCGACCACTAGCGGGGGGACCGAAGGGGCAGTATTTT. When the CDR3 is completed using the reference TRBV28 and TRBJ2-3 genes on either side, the full variable domain is DVKVTQSSRYLVKRTGEKVFLECVQDMDHENMFWYRQDPGLGLRLIYFSYDVKMKEKGDIPEGYSVSREKKERFSLILESASTNQTSMYLCASSRPLAGGPKGQYFGPGTRLTVL.